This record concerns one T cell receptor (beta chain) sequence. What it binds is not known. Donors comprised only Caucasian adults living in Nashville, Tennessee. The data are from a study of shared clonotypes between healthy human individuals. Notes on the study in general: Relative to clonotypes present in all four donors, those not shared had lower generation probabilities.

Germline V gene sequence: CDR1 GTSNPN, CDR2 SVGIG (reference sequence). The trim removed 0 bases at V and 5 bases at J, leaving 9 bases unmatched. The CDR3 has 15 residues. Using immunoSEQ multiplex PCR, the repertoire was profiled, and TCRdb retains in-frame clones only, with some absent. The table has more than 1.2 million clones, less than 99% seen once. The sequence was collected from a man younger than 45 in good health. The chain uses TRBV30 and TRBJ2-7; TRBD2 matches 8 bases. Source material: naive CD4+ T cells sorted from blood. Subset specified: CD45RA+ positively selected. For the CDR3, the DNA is TGTGCCTGGAGTGTATTAGCGGGGTATCGCGACGAGCAGTACTTC. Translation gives CAWSVLAGYRDEQYF.